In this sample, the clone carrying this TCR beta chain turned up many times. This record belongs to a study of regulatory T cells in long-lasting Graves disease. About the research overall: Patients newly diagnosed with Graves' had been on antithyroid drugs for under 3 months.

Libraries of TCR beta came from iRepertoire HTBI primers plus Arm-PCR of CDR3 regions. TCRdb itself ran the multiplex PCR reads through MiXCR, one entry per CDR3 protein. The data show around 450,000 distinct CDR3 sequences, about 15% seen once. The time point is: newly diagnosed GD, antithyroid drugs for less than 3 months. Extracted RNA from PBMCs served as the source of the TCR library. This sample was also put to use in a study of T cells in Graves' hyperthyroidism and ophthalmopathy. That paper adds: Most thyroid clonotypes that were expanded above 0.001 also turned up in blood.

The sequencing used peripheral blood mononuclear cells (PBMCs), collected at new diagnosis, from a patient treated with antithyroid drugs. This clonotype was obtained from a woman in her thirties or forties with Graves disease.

The CDR3 sequence is CSATPGVETQYF. In DNA form, the CDR3 reads TGCAGTGCTACACCAGGGGTAGAGACCCAGTACTTC. This chain connects TRBV20-1 to TRBJ2-5, with D possibly TRBD1 on 6 matching bases. Trimming took off 4 bases at V and 4 bases at J, with 10 bases between the two ends. Germline assignment: CDR1 DFQATT and CDR2 SNEGSKA (reference sequence). The CDR3 length is 12 residues.